This TCR beta chain was recorded in a study of shared clonotypes between healthy human individuals. Trimming removed 7 bases from V and 6 bases from J; junction bases left unmatched: 7. CDR3 size: 14 residues. The V gene's germline CDR1 is ENHRY and CDR2 SYGVKD. Researchers drew on about 90 million PBMCs for genomic DNA from unsorted samples. Assay execution took place at the deep level. Clones were read by immunoSEQ multiplex PCR, and TCRdb kept only the in-frame ones, dropping some. Here the sample spans hundreds of thousands of clones, about 80% being singletons. The chain uses TRBV10-3 and TRBJ2-3; TRBD2 matches at 10 bases. Sequenced sample: PBMCs. The source is a woman aged 40 to 50 in good health. Some clones in this sample may be carry-over from other donors' samples. In DNA form, the CDR3 reads TGTGCCATCACCGCTAGCGGGAGTGGTGATACGCAGTATTTT. This sequence encodes CAITASGSGDTQYF.